These 15 T cell receptor beta chains were sequenced from one sample in a study of shared clonotypes between healthy human individuals. The assay was immunoSEQ multiplex PCR, and TCRdb's table has in-frame clones only and misses some. Among 950,000 to 1,200,000 clones listed, roughly 77% were seen once. Specimen: memory CD4+ T cells from PBMCs. Specified subset: CD45RA-negative fraction. The receptors derive from a man between 18 and 29 years old in good health. Some clones in this sample may be carry-over from other donors' samples.

The chain recombines TRBV2 with TRBJ2-5; 8 positions agree with TRBD1. This CDR3 has 15 amino acids. From germline, CDR1 is SNHLY and CDR2 FYNNEI. The junction had 4 bases not matched to a gene; V was cut back by 4 bases and J by 0 bases. CDR3 coding DNA: TGTGCCAGCAGTGCGACAGGGGCGTACCAAGAGACCCAGTACTTC. This gives the protein CASSATGAYQETQYF.

This clone was counted a single time. The identical CDR3 is also encoded by other nucleotide sequences in the sample. The CDR3 spells CSVGTSGGSTDTQYF. For the CDR3, the DNA is TGCAGCGTTGGGACTAGCGGGGGTAGCACAGATACGCAGTATTTT. The chain carries TRBV29-1 and TRBJ2-3; the match to TRBD2 covers 13 bases. Looked up from germline, CDR1 is SQVTM and CDR2 is ANQGSEA. The CDR3 is 15 residues long. The ends lost 4 bases at V and 0 bases at J; junction bases unmatched: 1.

V and J are TRBV6-1 and TRBJ1-1, with D maybe TRBD1 (5 bases). The germline CDR1 and CDR2 sequences are MNHNS and SASEGT. This CDR3 region has 14 residues. V was pared by 7 bases and J by 0 bases, with 12 bases between. The DNA for the CDR3 is TGTGCCAGCATTAAGGGGCAGTTGAACACTGAAGCTTTCTTT. This translates into CASIKGQLNTEAFF.

On this clone: At the DNA level, this CDR3 is encoded by other sequences in the same sample as well. The chain combines TRBV6-6 with TRBJ2-3, with a possible D match to TRBD2 (6 bases). Germline assignment: CDR1 MNHNY and CDR2 SVGAGI (reference sequence). V lost 2 bases to trimming and J lost 0 bases, with 9 bases between them. The CDR3 is 15 residues long. This chain's CDR3 is CASSYAGPSTDTQYF. The CDR3 nucleotides read TGTGCCAGCAGTTACGCGGGACCGAGCACAGATACGCAGTATTTT.

This chain links TRBV6-5 with TRBJ1-5; D is unresolved. CDR1 and CDR2 (germline): MNHEY, SVGAGI. CDR3 size: 14 residues. Trimming pared 4 bases from V and 0 bases from J, leaving 7 bases between. CDR3 in amino acids: CASSSATSNQPQHF. The CDR3 DNA sequence: TGTGCCAGCAGTTCAGCGACTAGCAATCAGCCCCAGCATTTT.

This clone appeared once. Other DNA variants within this sample encode the same CDR3. V gene TRBV4-1 combines with J gene TRBJ2-7; 10 bases align to TRBD2. The V gene end was trimmed by 0 bases and the J gene end by 4 bases; junction bases not matched to a gene: 3. The CDR3 has 15 residues. Germline loops: CDR1 MGHRA, CDR2 YSYEKL. Here the CDR3 DNA reads TGCGCCAGCAGCCAAGATAGTAGCGGGAGGTACGAGCAGTACTTC. Translation: CASSQDSSGRYEQYF.

The chain's CDR3 is CASRSGLATDTQYF. The CDR3 nucleotides read TGTGCCAGCAGAAGTGGACTAGCGACAGATACGCAGTATTTT. The chain combines TRBV6-6 with TRBJ2-3; 9 positions agree with TRBD2. The CDR3 runs 14 residues. V shed 6 bases, J shed 3 bases, and the junction held 4 bases outside the gene matches. Germline loops: CDR1 MNHNY, CDR2 SVGAGI (reference sequence).

This chain uses TRBV29-1 with TRBJ2-7; 9 bases line up with TRBD1. The V gene end was trimmed by 4 bases and the J gene end by 3 bases; junction bases not matched to a gene: 4. CDR3 length equals 13 residues. In germline, CDR1 is SQVTM, CDR2 ANQGSEA. The CDR3 DNA reads as TGCAGCGTTGCGGGACAGGGAGTCTACGAGCAGTACTTC. Protein: CSVAGQGVYEQYF.

This rearrangement joins TRBV5-6 to TRBJ1-6, with D possibly being TRBD1 (6 bases). Trimming left V 4 bases short and J 4 bases short, with 9 bases between. The V gene's germline CDR1 is SGHDT and CDR2 YYEEEE. The CDR3 extends over 14 amino acids. The CDR3 loop is CASSHGQYNSPLHF. CDR3 bases: TGTGCCAGCAGCCATGGACAGTATAATTCACCCCTCCACTTT.

This clone was observed a single time. The chain combines TRBV5-1 with TRBJ2-5; no reliable D call. From germline, CDR1 is SGHRS and CDR2 YFSETQ. The CDR3 contains 11 residues. Trimming pared 5 bases from V and 5 bases from J, leaving 7 bases between. The CDR3 bases are TGCGCCAGCAGAGCTTTGGAGACCCAGTACTTC. Protein product: CASRALETQYF.

This clone was detected only a few times. The chain has TRBV27 and TRBJ1-1; D is ambiguous. Trimming stripped 3 bases from V and 7 bases from J, with 12 bases between. CDR3 length equals 13 residues. Germline V CDR1 and CDR2: MNHEY, SMNVEV (reference sequence). This chain's CDR3 is CASSFLRTGEAFF. In nucleotides, the CDR3 is TGTGCCAGCAGTTTTCTCCGGACCGGTGAAGCTTTCTTT.

The chain uses TRBV6-1 and TRBJ1-5; 8 bases agree with TRBD1. The V and J ends lost 6 bases and 3 bases, in that order; junction bases with no gene match: 4. The CDR3 sequence is 14 residues long. CDR1 and CDR2 (germline): MNHNS, SASEGT. Written as DNA, the CDR3 is TGTGCCAGCAGGGAGGACAGGGACAATCAGCCCCAGCATTTT. Protein sequence: CASREDRDNQPQHF.

The chain links TRBV5-1 to TRBJ2-1, with TRBD2 matching over 10 bases. The germline gives CDR1 SGHRS, CDR2 YFSETQ. With V trimmed by 6 bases and J by 5 bases, 5 bases remained unmatched. The CDR3 is 14 residues long. The CDR3 loop is CASTWTSGNNEQFF. CDR3 coding DNA: TGCGCCAGCACTTGGACTAGCGGAAACAATGAGCAGTTCTTC. Full variable domain (rest looked up from reference TRBV5-1 and TRBJ2-1): KAGVTQTPRYLIKTRGQQVTLSCSPISGHRSVSWYQQTPGQGLQFLFEYFSETQRNKGNFPGRFSGRQFSNSRSEMNVSTLELGDSALYLCASTWTSGNNEQFFGPGTRLTVL.

This rearrangement joins TRBV7-2 to TRBJ2-1, with TRBD1 matching 9 bases. Germline values: CDR1 SGHTA, CDR2 FQGNSA. The CDR3 sequence is 17 residues long. The V and J ends lost 5 bases and 9 bases, in that order; junction bases with no gene match: 17. CDR3 protein: CASSQAPKGTGRGEQFF. Here the CDR3 DNA reads TGTGCCAGCAGCCAAGCGCCCAAGGGGACAGGGAGAGGTGAGCAGTTCTTC.

The chain links TRBV27 to TRBJ1-1; D is unresolved. Deletions cut 1 base from V and 2 bases from J, with 14 bases between. CDR1 MNHEY and CDR2 SMNVEV come from the germline V gene (reference sequence). This CDR3 has 16 residues. For the CDR3, the DNA is TGTGCCAGCAGTTTATTCTCCTCGTGGAGAAACACTGAAGCTTTCTTT. Protein sequence: CASSLFSSWRNTEAFF.